The clone carrying this T cell receptor beta chain was observed at least ten times. This record comes from a study of neurological immune-mediated disorders. Each CDR3 protein is one row after TCRdb ran MiXCR on the 5' RACE reads. Among 66,000 or so distinct CDR3 sequences, around 5% were seen once, and the ten largest hold 2.8%. This clonotype originated in a woman younger than 45 with multiple sclerosis. What was sequenced was PBMCs.

The CDR3 protein is CASTNGNTIYF. CDR3 in DNA: TGTGCCAGCACAAACGGAAACACCATATATTTT. This chain connects TRBV12-3 or TRBV12-4 to TRBJ1-3; D remains ambiguous. V lost 7 bases, J lost 4 bases, and 5 bases lay in between. The CDR3 loop spans 11 amino acids.